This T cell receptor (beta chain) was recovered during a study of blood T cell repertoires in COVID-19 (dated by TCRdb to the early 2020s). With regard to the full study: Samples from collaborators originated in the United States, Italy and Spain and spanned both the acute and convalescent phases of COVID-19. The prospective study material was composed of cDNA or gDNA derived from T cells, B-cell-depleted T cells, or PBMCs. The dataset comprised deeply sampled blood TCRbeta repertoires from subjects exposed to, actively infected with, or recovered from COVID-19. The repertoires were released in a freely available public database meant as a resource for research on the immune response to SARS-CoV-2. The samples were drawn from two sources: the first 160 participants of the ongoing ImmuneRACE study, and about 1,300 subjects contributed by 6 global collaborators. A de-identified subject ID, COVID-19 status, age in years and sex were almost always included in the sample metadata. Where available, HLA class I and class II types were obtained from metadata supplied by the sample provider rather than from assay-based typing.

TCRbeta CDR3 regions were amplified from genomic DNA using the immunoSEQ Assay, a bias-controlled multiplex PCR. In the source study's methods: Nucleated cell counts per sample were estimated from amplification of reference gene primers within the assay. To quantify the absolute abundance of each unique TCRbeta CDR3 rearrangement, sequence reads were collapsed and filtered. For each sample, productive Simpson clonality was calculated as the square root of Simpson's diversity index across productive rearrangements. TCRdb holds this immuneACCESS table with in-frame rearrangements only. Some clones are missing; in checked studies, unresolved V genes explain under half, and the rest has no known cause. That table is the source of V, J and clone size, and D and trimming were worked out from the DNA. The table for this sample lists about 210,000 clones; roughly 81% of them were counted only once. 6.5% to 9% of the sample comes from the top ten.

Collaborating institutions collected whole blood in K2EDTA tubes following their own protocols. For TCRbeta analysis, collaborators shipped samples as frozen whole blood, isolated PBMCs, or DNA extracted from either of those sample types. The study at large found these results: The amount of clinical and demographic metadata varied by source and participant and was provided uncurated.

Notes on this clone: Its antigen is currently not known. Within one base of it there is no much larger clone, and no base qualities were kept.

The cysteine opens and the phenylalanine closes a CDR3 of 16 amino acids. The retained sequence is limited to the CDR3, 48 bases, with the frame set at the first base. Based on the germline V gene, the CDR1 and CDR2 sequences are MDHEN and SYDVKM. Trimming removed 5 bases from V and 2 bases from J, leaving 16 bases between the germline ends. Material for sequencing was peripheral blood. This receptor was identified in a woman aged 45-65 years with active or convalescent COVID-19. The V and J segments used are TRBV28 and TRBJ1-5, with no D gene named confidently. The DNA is TGTGCCAGCAGTCCGCCTCAGGCCGTTCGCAATCAGCCCCAGCATTTT. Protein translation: CASSPPQAVRNQPQHF.